The present T cell receptor (beta chain) was sequenced within a study of CD8 T cells in ankylosing spondylitis. MiXCR was run by TCRdb on the 5' RACE reads, yielding one entry per CDR3 protein. The top ten clones hold 3.5% of a sample with 250,000 to 350,000 distinct CDR3 sequences, roughly 20% of them seen once. This CDR3 is built from 13 residues. CDR1 SGHVS and CDR2 FQNEAQ come from the germline V gene. Germline trimming cut 5 bases from V and 5 bases from J; bases unmatched to any gene: 3. This clonotype was seen at least ten times. The rearrangement links TRBV7-8 to TRBJ2-7; 10 bases match TRBD1. Sample: blood, either unsorted or a sorted T cell fraction (not recorded which). The TCR originated in a female donor with ankylosing spondylitis or in good health (not recorded which). For the CDR3, the DNA is TGTGCCAGCAGCCTCGGACAGGGGGACGAGCAGTACTTC. Translated: CASSLGQGDEQYF.